The text below deals with one TCR beta chain. Per the study methods: Researchers report that nucleated cell counts were estimated from reference gene primer amplification. Generated by immunoSEQ multiplex PCR, the TCRdb table keeps only in-frame clones and is missing some. D and trimming were read from the DNA, whereas the V and J calls and clone size are those reported in that table. The sample consists of 350,000 to 400,000 clones, roughly 90% of them appearing once. The source of the sample is a study of blood T cell repertoires in COVID-19. For the study at large: From the United States, Italy and Spain came samples of acute and convalescent COVID-19. The analysed material was cDNA or gDNA that came from T cells, B-cell-depleted T cells, or PBMCs.

The CDR3 extends over 15 amino acids. The trim removed 6 bases at V and 2 bases at J, leaving 9 bases unmatched. Germline lookup yields CDR1 MNHEY and CDR2 SVGAGI. Residents of approximately 25 US areas, aged roughly 18 to 89 years, made up the participants. Source material: PBMCs or T cells enriched from blood (not recorded which). The chain employs TRBV6-5 and TRBJ1-2, with 7 bases that match TRBD1. This receptor was obtained from a woman aged 25 to 45 with acute COVID-19. The CDR3 nucleotides read TGTGCCAGCAGGCTTACAAGGGGGCCGAACTATGGCTACACCTTC. It translates to CASRLTRGPNYGYTF.